The source of this T cell receptor beta chain is a study of graft-versus-host responses after intestinal transplantation. In the study overall: Isolated intestinal, liver-intestinal, or multivisceral transplants had been given to the recipients. Every transplant recipient was induced with anti-thymocyte globulin, then maintained on tacrolimus and steroids for 2 to 4 years.

Generated by immunoSEQ multiplex PCR, the TCRdb table keeps only in-frame clones and is missing some. The sample has 20,000 to 25,000 clones; around 94% are singletons. General study findings and limits: There were GvH clones found in recipient marrow, and some of them appeared first in ileum or blood. Allografts of patients with graft-donor T cell macrochimerism showed high graft-versus-host to host-versus-graft clone ratios.

Trimming stripped 1 base from V and 7 bases from J, with 13 bases between. The germline CDR1 and CDR2 sequences are MGHRA and YSYEKL. The CDR3 covers 15 residues. This clone has a single count. Its antigen is not identified. This clonotype was sampled from a human patient who received an intestinal transplant, so some T cells may come from the graft donor. The chain links TRBV4-1 to TRBJ2-2, with D possibly TRBD2 on 6 matching bases. The sample here was PBMCs, taken 156 days after intestinal transplant. The CDR3 sequence is CASSQGAGIGGELFF. The CDR3 DNA is TGCGCCAGCAGCCAAGGTGCGGGAATCGGCGGGGAGCTGTTTTTT.